The 5 T cell receptor beta chains in this list originate from one sample, sequenced in a study of follicular helper T cells after annual influenza vaccination. Sequencing used immunoSEQ multiplex PCR; TCRdb keeps in-frame clones, though not all of them. The table records roughly 10,000 clones, about four fifths of them present only once. Time point: 2014-2015 season, 7 days after vaccination. Sequenced material: CXCR5- memory CD4+ T cells sorted from blood, taken 7 days after influenza vaccination. The receptors were gathered from an adult who received the influenza vaccine.

The chain recombines TRBV15 with TRBJ1-2; D is ambiguous. V dropped 1 base and J dropped 2 bases, with 8 bases sitting between them. This CDR3 spans 14 amino acids. The germline V gene encodes CDR1 LNHNV and CDR2 YYDKDF (reference sequence). The DNA for the CDR3 is TGTGCCACCAGCAGAGTTGGAGAAAACTATGGCTACACCTTC. Its translation: CATSRVGENYGYTF.

V is TRBV21-1 and J is TRBJ1-5; TRBD1, the table's D call, lacks a check against the DNA. TRBV21-1 is described as a pseudogene. The length of the CDR3 is 19 residues. CDR3 in amino acids: CASSPDSKLGKHSNQPQHF. As DNA, the CDR3 is TGTGCCAGCAGCCCGGACAGCAAACTTGGGAAACATAGCAATCAGCCCCAGCATTTT.

The rearrangement uses TRBV7-8 and TRBJ1-2, with D possibly matching TRBD1 (5 bases). The ends were cut back, 6 bases at V and 5 bases at J, with 16 bases in the middle. The CDR3 runs 14 residues. Germline V gene lookup returns CDR1 SGHVS and CDR2 FQNEAQ. Here the CDR3 DNA reads TGTGCCAGCAGTTGGGGGGGTACTTTATATGGCTACACCTTC. Protein sequence: CASSWGGTLYGYTF.

This clone was seen more than once but under ten times. This chain uses TRBV5-1 with TRBJ1-5; no firm D call. The V and J ends lost 4 bases and 1 base respectively, with 9 bases between them. CDR1 is SGHRS and CDR2 is YFSETQ in the germline V gene. The CDR3 contains 14 residues. The CDR3 DNA reads as TGCGCCAGCAGCCCGGACGGGAGCAATCAGCCCCAGCATTTT. It specifies CASSPDGSNQPQHF.

The chain uses TRBV30 and TRBJ2-5, with D hard to call. Germline lookup yields CDR1 GTSNPN and CDR2 SVGIG (reference sequence). There are 13 residues in the CDR3. V dropped 0 bases and J dropped 5 bases, with 10 bases sitting between them. CDR3 in DNA: TGTGCCTGGAGTGTACGGGTAAAGGAGACCCAGTACTTC. Translated, it gives CAWSVRVKETQYF.